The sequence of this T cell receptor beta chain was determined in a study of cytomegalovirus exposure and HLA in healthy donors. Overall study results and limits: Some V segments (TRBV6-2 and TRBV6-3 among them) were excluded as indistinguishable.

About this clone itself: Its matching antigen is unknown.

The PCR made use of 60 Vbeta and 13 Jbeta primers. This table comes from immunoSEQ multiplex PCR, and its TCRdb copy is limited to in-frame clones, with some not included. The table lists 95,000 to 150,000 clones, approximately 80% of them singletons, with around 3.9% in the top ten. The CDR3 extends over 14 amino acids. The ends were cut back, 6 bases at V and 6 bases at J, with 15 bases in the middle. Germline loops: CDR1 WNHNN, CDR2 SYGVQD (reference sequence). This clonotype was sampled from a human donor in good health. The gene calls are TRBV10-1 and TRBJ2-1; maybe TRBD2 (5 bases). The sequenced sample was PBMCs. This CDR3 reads CASSSGFSGNEQFF. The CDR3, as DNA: TGCGCCAGCAGCTCGGGATTTTCAGGCAATGAGCAGTTCTTC.